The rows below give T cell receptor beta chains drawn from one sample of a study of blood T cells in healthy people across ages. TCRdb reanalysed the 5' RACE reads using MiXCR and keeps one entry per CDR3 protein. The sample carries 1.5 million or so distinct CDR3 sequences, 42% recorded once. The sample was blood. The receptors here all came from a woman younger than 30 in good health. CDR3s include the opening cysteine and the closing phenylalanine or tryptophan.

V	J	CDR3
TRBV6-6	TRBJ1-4	CASSSGAGLIGKLFF
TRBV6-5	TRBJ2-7	CASSYGTVYEQYF
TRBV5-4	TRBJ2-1	CASSEGLAGGLIHNEQFF
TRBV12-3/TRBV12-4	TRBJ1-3	CASSPPVRDTIYF
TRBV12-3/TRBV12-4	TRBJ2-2	CASTREVNTGELFF
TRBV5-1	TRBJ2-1	CASSSPTSGRPSSYNEQFF
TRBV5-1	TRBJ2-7	CASSLGGVSAYEQYF
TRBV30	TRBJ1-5	CAWDRANQPQHF
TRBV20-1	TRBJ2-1	CSVVDSYEQFF
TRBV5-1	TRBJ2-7	CASSSVSERGSYEQYF
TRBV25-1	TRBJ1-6	CASSRGTEGNSPLHF
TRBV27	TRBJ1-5	CASSQEGPKISRNNQPQHF
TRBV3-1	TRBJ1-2	CASSQYQGASYGYTF
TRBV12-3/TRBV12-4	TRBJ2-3	CASSTTGGGPTDTQYF
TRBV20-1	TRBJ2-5	CSARDDRGTETQYF
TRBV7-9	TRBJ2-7	CASSNPGTGSYEQYF
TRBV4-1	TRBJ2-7	CASSLIAGGLYNEQYF
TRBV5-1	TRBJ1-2	CASSTGTGLSGGYTF
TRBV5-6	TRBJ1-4	CASSSVGGEKLFF